This T cell receptor beta chain was sequenced during a study of shared clonotypes between healthy human individuals. For the study at large: Each donor had three CD4 naive, three CD4 memory, two CD8 naive and one CD8 memory plate.

The split of CD4+ cells yielded CD45RA+ naive and CD45RA-negative memory subsets. General study results and limits: Non-shared clonotypes had lower generation probabilities than clonotypes shared by all four sorted-subset donors.

Regarding this clone: What it recognizes is unknown.

TCRdb's table, derived via immunoSEQ multiplex PCR, lists solely in-frame clones and lacks some. The data hold some 2.3 million clones, with over 90% observed a single time. The junction had 5 bases not matched to a gene; V was cut back by 3 bases and J by 1 base. Germline V gives CDR1 SEHNR, CDR2 FQNEAQ (reference sequence). The length of the CDR3 is 15 residues. Material: naive CD4+ T cells from PBMCs. Subset specified: CD45RA+ positively selected. The sequence was collected from a man younger than 30 in good health. Some clones in this sample may be carry-over from other donors' samples. J is TRBJ1-1 and V is TRBV7-9; TRBD1 aligns across 7 bases. In DNA, the CDR3 is TGTGCCAGCAGCTTTGAGGGGGCGCGGAACACTGAAGCTTTCTTT. It yields the protein CASSFEGARNTEAFF.